The entry that follows covers one TCR beta chain sequence. Its antigen is not yet known. Within one base of it there is no much larger clone, and no base qualities were kept. The source of the sample is a study of blood T cell repertoires in COVID-19 (dated by TCRdb to 2020 to 2022). For the wider study: Collaborator samples came from the United States, Italy and Spain and covered acute and convalescent phases of COVID-19. The material from the prospective study consisted of cDNA or gDNA derived from T cells, B-cell-depleted T cells, or PBMCs. Deeply sampled blood TCRbeta repertoires from subjects exposed to, actively infected with, or recovered from COVID-19 were included in the dataset. The repertoires were released in a freely available public database intended as a resource for research on the immune response to SARS-CoV-2. The samples were drawn from the first 160 participants of the ongoing ImmuneRACE study and from some 1,300 subjects provided by 6 global collaborators. A de-identified subject ID, COVID-19 status, age in years and sex were almost always included in the sample metadata. HLA class I and class II types, where available, came from metadata supplied by the sample provider rather than from assay-based typing.

Each collaborating institution followed its own protocols to collect whole blood in K2EDTA tubes. For TCRbeta analysis, collaborators shipped samples in one of three forms: frozen whole blood, isolated PBMCs, or DNA extracted from either of those sample types. Results the study describes overall, beyond this receptor: Clinical and demographic metadata were provided uncurated, with the amount varying by source and participant.

The CDR3 covers 14 residues, taking in both the cysteine and the phenylalanine. Of all the DNA, just the CDR3 is kept, 42 bases in frame from base 1. Relative to germline, V is missing 5 bases and J is missing 2 bases, with 4 bases of the junction outside any gene match. For CDR1 and CDR2, the germline V gene (reference sequence) lists SEHNR and FQNEAQ. TCRbeta CDR3 regions were amplified from genomic DNA using the immunoSEQ Assay, a bias-controlled multiplex PCR. In the source study's methods: The number of nucleated cells in each sample was estimated by amplification of reference gene primers within the assay. To quantify the absolute abundance of each unique TCRbeta CDR3 rearrangement, sequence reads were collapsed and filtered. For each sample, productive Simpson clonality was calculated as the square root of Simpson's diversity index across productive rearrangements. TCRdb re-hosts the immuneACCESS table, in-frame sequences only. Its copies lack some clones; in the studies checked, an unresolved V gene accounts for under half of them, and the cause for the rest is not known. V, J and clone size reflect that table, while D and trimming were determined from the DNA. Recorded for this sample are 68,000 or so clones; approximately 92% of them occurred a single time. Approximately 2.9% of the sample belongs to the ten largest clones.

The rearranged segments are TRBV7-9 and TRBJ1-2; TRBD1 agrees with 8 junctional bases. The sample comprised peripheral blood. The TCR sequence derives from a man aged 45-65 years with acute or convalescent COVID-19. The CDR3 region has the sequence CASSRGQVNYGYTF. The DNA sequence is given as TGTGCCAGCAGCAGGGGACAGGTGAACTATGGCTACACCTTC.